The 13 T cell receptor beta chains listed next were all sequenced from one sample in a study of cytomegalovirus exposure and HLA in healthy donors. The protocol was immunoSEQ multiplex PCR, while the TCRdb copy is restricted to in-frame clones and leaves out a portion. The sample lists around 73,000 clones, about 90% occurring once. Sequenced input: PBMCs. The receptors come from a young woman in good health and CMV-seropositive.

This chain links TRBV2 with TRBJ2-5; tentative D call: TRBD2 (6 bases). Germline CDR1 reads SNHLY; CDR2 reads FYNNEI. The CDR3 contains 14 residues. V shed 9 bases and J shed 2 bases, with 16 bases lying between them. CDR3 residues: CASRRDGGQETQYF. The CDR3 DNA is TGTGCCAGTAGGAGGGACGGAGGTCAAGAGACCCAGTACTTC. The full variable domain, completed using reference TRBV2 and TRBJ2-5, is EPEVTQTPSHQVTQMGQEVILRCVPISNHLYFYWYRQILGQKVEFLVSFYNNEISEKSEIFDDQFSVERPDGSNFTLKIRSTKLEDSAMYFCASRRDGGQETQYFGPGTRLLVL.

The rearrangement uses TRBV10-3 and TRBJ2-1; tentatively, D is TRBD1 (5 bases). Germline CDR1 reads ENHRY; CDR2 reads SYGVKD. With 2 bases removed from V and 5 bases from J, the gap between germline ends came to 19 bases. This CDR3 spans 17 amino acids. The CDR3 protein is CAISEGFSTGIDNEQFF. Written as DNA, the CDR3 is TGTGCCATCAGTGAGGGATTTAGTACAGGCATCGACAATGAGCAGTTCTTC.

V and J are TRBV6-5 and TRBJ1-2, with D perhaps matching TRBD1 (6 bases). Germline CDR1 MNHEY, CDR2 SVGAGI. The CDR3 extends over 14 amino acids. Trimming shortened V by 2 bases and J by 7 bases, and 14 bases separated the two germline ends. The CDR3 bases are TGTGCCAGCAGTTACAGTACAGGGAAACTTGGCTACACCTTC. The encoded protein is CASSYSTGKLGYTF.

The rearrangement uses TRBV5-8 and TRBJ2-6, with 9 bases matching TRBD1. The germline CDR1 and CDR2 sequences are SGHTS and YDEGEE. The length of the CDR3 is 19 residues. V trimming: 0 bases; J trimming: 0 bases; junction bases outside the gene matches: 7. As DNA, the CDR3 is TGTGCCAGCAGCTTGGAAGGGACAGGGATCATCTCTGGGGCCAACGTCCTGACTTTC. The encoded protein is CASSLEGTGIISGANVLTF.

The V gene is TRBV30, the J gene TRBJ2-5, with 10 bases identical to TRBD2. V lost 0 bases, J lost 7 bases, and 8 bases stayed unmatched. CDR3 size: 15 residues. From germline, CDR1 is GTSNPN and CDR2 SVGIG (reference sequence). CDR3 in amino acids: CAWSVRASGGMTQYF. Written as DNA, the CDR3 is TGTGCCTGGAGTGTACGGGCTAGCGGGGGTATGACCCAGTACTTC.

The chain uses TRBV7-6 and TRBJ2-7; TRBD1 might be the D (6 bases). The CDR3 has 13 amino acids. CDR1 and CDR2 from the germline V gene are SGHVS and FNYEAQ. Trimming pared 5 bases from V and 3 bases from J, leaving 11 bases between. CDR3 amino acids: CASSPGTHYEQYF. Written as DNA, the CDR3 is TGTGCCAGCAGCCCCGGGACACACTACGAGCAGTACTTC.

The V and J genes are TRBV4-2 and TRBJ1-1, with D maybe TRBD1 (5 bases). CDR1 and CDR2 from the germline V gene are LGHNA and YNFKEQ. CDR3 size: 15 residues. Trimming cost V 2 bases and J 1 base, with 11 bases left between them. CDR3 sequence reads: CASSQPGTENTEAFF. CDR3 nucleotide sequence: TGTGCCAGCAGCCAACCCGGGACTGAGAACACTGAAGCTTTCTTT.

This clone has a handful of counts. This rearrangement joins TRBV4-3 to TRBJ2-5, with D possibly TRBD2 on 6 matching bases. The CDR3 loop spans 16 amino acids. Germline CDR1 LGHNA, CDR2 YSLEER. V was pared by 0 bases and J by 1 base, with 12 bases between. In DNA, the CDR3 is TGCGCCAGCAGCCAAGATATAGGGACTCTCCAAGAGACCCAGTACTTC. It specifies CASSQDIGTLQETQYF.

The rearrangement uses TRBV28 and TRBJ2-1, with 8 bases fitting TRBD2. Trimming removed 6 bases from V and 14 bases from J; junction bases left unmatched: 6. Germline CDR1 and CDR2: MDHEN and SYDVKM. The CDR3 runs 11 residues. CDR3 coding DNA: TGTGCCAGCAGGTCCGGGACTAGGGAGTTCTTC. It yields the protein CASRSGTREFF.

This sequence joins TRBV6-6 and TRBJ2-7, with D possibly TRBD1 on 6 matching bases. The germline gives CDR1 MNHNY, CDR2 SVGAGI (reference sequence). Trimming removed 4 bases from V and 0 bases from J, with 16 bases in between. The CDR3 length is 16 residues. CDR3 region: CASSSRIQGFSYEQYF. CDR3 in DNA: TGTGCCAGCAGTTCCCGCATACAGGGATTCTCCTACGAGCAGTACTTC.

V gene TRBV10-3 combines with J gene TRBJ1-5, with D unresolved. This CDR3 has 14 amino acids. The germline V and J ends were trimmed by 4 bases and 3 bases, with 10 bases remaining between them. Germline-derived CDR1 and CDR2 are ENHRY and SYGVKD. In nucleotides, the CDR3 is TGTGCCATCAGTGGAGGGCCGAACAATCAGCCCCAGCATTTT. It is translated as CAISGGPNNQPQHF.

This rearrangement joins TRBV28 to TRBJ2-7, with D perhaps matching TRBD2 (6 bases). The CDR3 spans 13 residues. V lost 7 bases, J lost 3 bases, and 13 bases lay in between. The germline CDR1 and CDR2 sequences are MDHEN and SYDVKM. The CDR3 DNA is TGTGCCAGCACCCTACCCGGGAGCTACGAGCAGTACTTC. Encoded protein: CASTLPGSYEQYF. The full variable domain, in which reference TRBV28 and TRBJ2-7 provide the parts outside the CDR3, is DVKVTQSSRYLVKRTGEKVFLECVQDMDHENMFWYRQDPGLGLRLIYFSYDVKMKEKGDIPEGYSVSREKKERFSLILESASTNQTSMYLCASTLPGSYEQYFGPGTRLTVT.

This chain connects TRBV10-1 to TRBJ2-4; a possible D gene is TRBD1 (6 bases). With 6 bases removed from V and 12 bases from J, the gap between germline ends came to 18 bases. Germline V gene sequence: CDR1 WNHNN, CDR2 SYGVQD (reference sequence). The CDR3 has 13 residues. CDR3 residues: CASSDGQSLNQYF. CDR3 DNA: TGCGCCAGCAGCGACGGACAGTCTTTAAATCAGTACTTC.